This is a list of T cell receptor beta chains from one sample in a study of Ad26.COV2.S vaccination and SARS-CoV-2 variants. Here immunoSEQ multiplex PCR was the method, and the copy in TCRdb shows in-frame clones only, minus some. The sample has fewer than 600,000 clones, around 89% seen once. Specimen: peripheral blood, collected in a trial of Ad26.COV2.S vaccine versus placebo. These receptors were taken from a person between 18 and 59 years old who received the Ad26.COV2.S COVID-19 vaccine or a placebo. Each CDR3 is given with its conserved first and last residue. The order of the fields is clone size, D gene, J gene, V gene, CDR3 DNA, CDR3 protein. D genes are given only for firm matches. Rows may omit the clone size; those that give it use once, few, many or a size class.

clone size: .
D gene: .
J gene: TRBJ2-7
V gene: TRBV28
CDR3 DNA: TGTGCCAGCACCCCCGGGGGCGGGGCGGACTACGAGCAGTACTTC
CDR3 protein: CASTPGGGADYEQYF

clone size: .
D gene: .
J gene: TRBJ1-6
V gene: TRBV10-2
CDR3 DNA: TGCGCCAGCGGCAGGGAGAATTGGTATAATTCACCCCTCCACTTT
CDR3 protein: CASGRENWYNSPLHF

clone size: few
D gene: TRBD2
J gene: TRBJ2-5
V gene: TRBV25-1
CDR3 DNA: TGTGCCAGCAGTGAATCGCTGCGGGAGAGGAAGGAGACCCAGTACTTC
CDR3 protein: CASSESLRERKETQYF

clone size: .
D gene: .
J gene: TRBJ1-6
V gene: TRBV3-1/TRBV3-2
CDR3 DNA: TGTGCCAGCAGCCCCCGGGCGAAGGGTTCACCCCTCCACTTT
CDR3 protein: CASSPRAKGSPLHF

clone size: .
D gene: TRBD1
J gene: TRBJ2-7
V gene: TRBV3-1/TRBV3-2
CDR3 DNA: TGTGCCAGCAGCCCCCAGGGGGGACAGGGATTATACTTC
CDR3 protein: CASSPQGGQGLYF

clone size: .
D gene: .
J gene: TRBJ2-5
V gene: TRBV5-4
CDR3 DNA: TGTGCCAGCAGCATCCGGGATCTATTCAAAGAGACCCAGTACTTC
CDR3 protein: CASSIRDLFKETQYF

clone size: once
D gene: TRBD1
J gene: TRBJ2-7
V gene: TRBV6-6
CDR3 DNA: TGTGCCAGCAAACCAAGAACAGGGGGCGCGTACGAGCAGTACTTC
CDR3 protein: CASKPRTGGAYEQYF

clone size: .
D gene: .
J gene: TRBJ2-1
V gene: TRBV11-1
CDR3 DNA: TGTGCCAGCAGCTTATACGGTAGCTTCTACAATGAGCAGTTCTTC
CDR3 protein: CASSLYGSFYNEQFF

clone size: .
D gene: TRBD1
J gene: TRBJ1-2
V gene: TRBV18
CDR3 DNA: TGTGCCAGCTCACCACAACGGGACAGGGGAACTAACTATGGCTACACCTTC
CDR3 protein: CASSPQRDRGTNYGYTF

clone size: .
D gene: .
J gene: TRBJ1-1
V gene: TRBV6-5
CDR3 DNA: TGTGCCAGCATCGCCCAGACCAACACTGAAGCTTTCTTT
CDR3 protein: CASIAQTNTEAFF

clone size: .
D gene: .
J gene: TRBJ1-1
V gene: TRBV29-1
CDR3 DNA: TGCAGCGTTACGGTACAGGCGGACACTGAAGCTTTCTTT
CDR3 protein: CSVTVQADTEAFF

clone size: .
D gene: .
J gene: TRBJ2-2
V gene: TRBV30
CDR3 DNA: TGTGCCTGGAGTGTATGGCTAGACACCGGGGAGCTGTTTTTT
CDR3 protein: CAWSVWLDTGELFF

clone size: .
D gene: .
J gene: TRBJ2-3
V gene: TRBV7-2
CDR3 DNA: TGTGCCAGCAGCCCCTCCGGGGGGCTCGCAGATACGCAGTATTTT
CDR3 protein: CASSPSGGLADTQYF

clone size: .
D gene: TRBD2
J gene: TRBJ2-7
V gene: TRBV19
CDR3 DNA: TGTGCCAGTAGTATACGGGCTAGCGGACCACTTGCCCTTCCCTACGAGCAGTACTTC
CDR3 protein: CASSIRASGPLALPYEQYF

clone size: .
D gene: TRBD1
J gene: TRBJ2-1
V gene: TRBV5-1
CDR3 DNA: TGCGCCAGCAGCCCCAGGGGGCTGGATGTAGAGCAGTTCTTC
CDR3 protein: CASSPRGLDVEQFF

clone size: .
D gene: .
J gene: TRBJ1-1
V gene: TRBV19
CDR3 DNA: TGTGCCAGTAGTACCCACAGGGTTGGCACTGAAGCTTTCTTT
CDR3 protein: CASSTHRVGTEAFF

clone size: .
D gene: TRBD1
J gene: TRBJ1-5
V gene: TRBV6-5
CDR3 DNA: TGTGCCAGCAGTCCCGACAGGGGAGGGAATCAGCCCCAGCATTTT
CDR3 protein: CASSPDRGGNQPQHF

clone size: .
D gene: .
J gene: TRBJ2-4
V gene: TRBV5-6
CDR3 DNA: TGTGCCAGCAGCTTGGCCGGTACCGTTCCCATTCAGTACTTC
CDR3 protein: CASSLAGTVPIQYF

clone size: .
D gene: .
J gene: TRBJ2-1
V gene: TRBV5-5
CDR3 DNA: TGTGCCAGCGAGATTAGGGCTTTCTATGAGCAGTTCTTC
CDR3 protein: CASEIRAFYEQFF

clone size: .
D gene: .
J gene: TRBJ1-2
V gene: TRBV6-6
CDR3 DNA: TGTGCCCTAGCGGGTGGTTTTGCAGGGACGGATGGCTACACCTTC
CDR3 protein: CALAGGFAGTDGYTF

clone size: .
D gene: TRBD2
J gene: TRBJ2-1
V gene: TRBV25-1
CDR3 DNA: TGTGCCAGCAGTGGAACTAGCGGGATTTTGAATGAGCAGTTCTTC
CDR3 protein: CASSGTSGILNEQFF

clone size: .
D gene: TRBD1
J gene: TRBJ1-1
V gene: TRBV2
CDR3 DNA: TGTGCCAGCCCGAAGGGGTTGGGACAGGAAGCTTTCTTT
CDR3 protein: CASPKGLGQEAFF

clone size: .
D gene: .
J gene: TRBJ1-1
V gene: TRBV6-1
CDR3 DNA: TGTGCCAGCAGTGAACGGGGAAGGACAGCCTACACTGAAGCTTTCTTT
CDR3 protein: CASSERGRTAYTEAFF

clone size: .
D gene: TRBD1
J gene: TRBJ2-7
V gene: TRBV28
CDR3 DNA: TGTGCCAGCAGATCCGGGACAGGGTCCTACGAGCAGTACTTC
CDR3 protein: CASRSGTGSYEQYF

clone size: .
D gene: .
J gene: TRBJ2-3
V gene: TRBV19
CDR3 DNA: TGTGCCAGTAGTACAAACGGGGGCCTAAGCACAGATACGCAGTATTTT
CDR3 protein: CASSTNGGLSTDTQYF

clone size: .
D gene: .
J gene: TRBJ1-4
V gene: TRBV4-3
CDR3 DNA: TGCGCCAGCAGCTTACAGACCAGGGGTGGTGAAAAACTGTTTTTT
CDR3 protein: CASSLQTRGGEKLFF

clone size: .
D gene: .
J gene: TRBJ2-4
V gene: TRBV7-2
CDR3 DNA: TGTGCCAGCAGCTTAATCGGGCCGAACGGAAGGCGAAACATTCAGTACTTC
CDR3 protein: CASSLIGPNGRRNIQYF

clone size: .
D gene: .
J gene: TRBJ1-5
V gene: TRBV6-2/TRBV6-3
CDR3 DNA: TGTGCCAGCAGTTACTCGGGAACAGGGCCCCATTCCCCATACCAGCATTTT
CDR3 protein: CASSYSGTGPHSPYQHF

clone size: .
D gene: .
J gene: TRBJ1-5
V gene: TRBV27
CDR3 DNA: TGTGCCAGCAGTTTACACTACAATCAGCCCCAGCATTTT
CDR3 protein: CASSLHYNQPQHF

clone size: .
D gene: TRBD2
J gene: TRBJ2-7
V gene: TRBV5-1
CDR3 DNA: TGCGCCAGCAGCCCTAAGACTAGCGGCCCGTTCGGGGAAATCTACGAGCAGTACTTC
CDR3 protein: CASSPKTSGPFGEIYEQYF

clone size: .
D gene: .
J gene: TRBJ2-2
V gene: TRBV12-3/TRBV12-4
CDR3 DNA: TGTGCCAGCAGTTTCCCGGGCGGGGAGCTGTTTTTT
CDR3 protein: CASSFPGGELFF